This T cell receptor beta chain was sequenced in a study of molecular identifiers for immune sequencing clone quantification. TCRdb passed the PCR reads through MiXCR, listing each CDR3 protein once. The table records about 100,000 distinct CDR3 sequences, around a third of them present only once. With respect to this clonotype: Compared with germline, one end of the junction differs, possibly owing to a read error.

The CDR3 runs to 16 residues. CDR1 and CDR2 (germline): SEHNR, FQNEAQ (reference sequence). The V gene is TRBV7-9, the J gene TRBJ2-3; 10 bases align to TRBD1. The source material was naive CD8+ T cells from blood, with Jurkat cell RNA spiked in. The subset here: FACS-sorted CD8+CD4-CCR7+CD45RA+ naive T cells. The source is a human donor in good health. Some libraries in this study had Jurkat cell RNA spiked in. CDR3 sequence (DNA): TGTGCCAGCAGCTCTCCTGACAGGGGGCCCACAGATACGCGGTATTTT. It translates to CASSSPDRGPTDTRYF.